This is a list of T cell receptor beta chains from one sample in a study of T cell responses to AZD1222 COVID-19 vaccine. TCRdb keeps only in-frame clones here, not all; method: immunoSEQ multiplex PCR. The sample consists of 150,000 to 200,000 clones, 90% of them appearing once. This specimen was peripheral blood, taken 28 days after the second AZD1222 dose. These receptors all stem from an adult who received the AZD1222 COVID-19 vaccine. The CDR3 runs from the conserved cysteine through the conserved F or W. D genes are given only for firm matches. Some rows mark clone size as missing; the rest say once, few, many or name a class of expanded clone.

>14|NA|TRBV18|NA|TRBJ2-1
CASSYNQQDNEQFF
TGTGCCAGCTCATATAACCAGCAGGACAATGAGCAGTTCTTC
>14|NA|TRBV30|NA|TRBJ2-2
CAWSRYSGTGELFF
TGTGCCTGGAGCCGATACTCCGGCACCGGGGAGCTGTTTTTT
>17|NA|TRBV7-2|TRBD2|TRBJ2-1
CASSLGGGAGAYNEQFF
TGTGCCAGCAGCTTAGGGGGTGGGGCGGGAGCTTACAATGAGCAGTTCTTC
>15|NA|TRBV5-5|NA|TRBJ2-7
CASSLSDRPPFEQYF
TGTGCCAGCAGCTTGAGCGACCGCCCTCCTTTCGAGCAGTACTTC
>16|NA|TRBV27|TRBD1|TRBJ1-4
CASSLSGQGGNEKLFF
TGTGCCAGCAGTTTATCCGGACAGGGAGGGAACGAAAAACTGTTTTTT
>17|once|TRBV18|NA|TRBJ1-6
CASSSLSGAGENSPLHF
TGTGCCAGCTCATCCCTTAGTGGGGCAGGGGAGAATTCACCCCTCCACTTT
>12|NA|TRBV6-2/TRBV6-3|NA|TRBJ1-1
CASSYGGTEAFF
TGTGCCAGCAGTTACGGGGGAACTGAAGCTTTCTTT
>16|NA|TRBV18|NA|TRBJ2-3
CASSPDLAASTDTQYF
TGTGCCAGCTCACCAGATCTGGCAGCTAGCACAGATACGCAGTATTTT
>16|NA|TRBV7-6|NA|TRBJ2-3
CASSLVGGTGTDTQYF
TGTGCCAGCAGCTTAGTAGGGGGGACAGGCACAGATACGCAGTATTTT
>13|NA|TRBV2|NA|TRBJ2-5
CASSAGGGETQYF
TGTGCCAGCTCCGCAGGCGGAGGGGAGACCCAGTACTTC
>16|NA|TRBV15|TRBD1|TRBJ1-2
CATSRVRGQGAFGYTF
TGTGCCACCAGCAGAGTCCGGGGACAGGGGGCTTTCGGCTACACCTTC
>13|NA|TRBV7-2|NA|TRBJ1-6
CASSATQNSPLHF
TGTGCCAGCAGCGCGACCCAGAATTCACCCCTCCACTTT
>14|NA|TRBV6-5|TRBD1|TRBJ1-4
CASSPTGVNEKLFF
TGTGCCAGCAGTCCTACAGGGGTAAATGAAAAACTGTTTTTT
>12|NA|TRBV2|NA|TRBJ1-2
CASSERGYGYTF
TGTGCCAGCAGTGAAAGGGGGTATGGCTACACCTTC
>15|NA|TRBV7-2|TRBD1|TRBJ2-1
CASSFTGGSYNEQFF
TGTGCCAGCAGCTTTACAGGGGGGTCCTACAATGAGCAGTTCTTC
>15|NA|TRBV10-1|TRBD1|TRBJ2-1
CASSDRQGTYNEQFF
TGCGCCAGCAGTGATCGACAGGGGACCTACAATGAGCAGTTCTTC
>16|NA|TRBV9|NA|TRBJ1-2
CASSVDMGSADYGYTF
TGTGCCAGCAGCGTAGATATGGGGTCGGCGGACTATGGCTACACCTTC
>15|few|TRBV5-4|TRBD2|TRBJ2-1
CASSLQASGNNEQFF
TGTGCCAGCAGCTTGCAGGCTAGCGGTAACAATGAGCAGTTCTTC
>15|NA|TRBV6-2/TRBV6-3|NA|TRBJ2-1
CASSYRRSRDNEQFF
TGTGCCAGCAGTTACCGACGGTCGAGGGACAATGAGCAGTTCTTC